This T cell receptor beta chain was identified in a study of technical replicates of blood from a few donors listed by TCRdb under 2017. Trimming leaves V shorter by 6 bases and J shorter by 0 bases, with the junction holding 13 bases beyond the gene matches. Including the terminal cysteine and phenylalanine, the CDR3 comprises 18 residues. Solely the CDR3 DNA is kept, with 54 bases framed from the first base. CDR1 is given as MDHEN and CDR2 as SYDVKM, both from the germline V gene. Receptors were amplified or captured by the immunoSEQ multiplex PCR assay. Entries here come from immuneACCESS through TCRdb and include only in-frame sequences with V and J called. Some clones fail to appear in such tables; in the studies checked, an unresolved V gene covers under half of the shortfall, and the cause of the remainder is unknown. This sample lists around 17,000 clones; 82% were detected once. Together, the top ten hold about a tenth of the sample.

With respect to this clone: The antigen it recognizes is unknown. Base qualities are not at hand, and no much larger clone is one base apart.

Specimen: PBMCs. The TCR was taken from a human donor in good health. Some clones in this sample may be carry-over from other donors' samples. The chain uses TRBV28 and TRBJ1-4, with 7 bases in between that match TRBD1. The CDR3 region reads CASSLAALGTATNEKLFF. The DNA reads as follows: TGTGCCAGCAGCTTAGCGGCCCTGGGGACAGCAACTAATGAAAAACTGTTTTTT.